The clone carrying this TCR beta chain has only one observation. The run of the v3.0 immunoSEQ assay was at survey level. Measured with immunoSEQ multiplex PCR; TCRdb has only the in-frame clones, and not every one. The table includes some 17,000 clones, roughly 80% detected once. The data stem from a study of long-term antiretroviral therapy in people with HIV. The origin of this receptor is a man in his thirties or forties with HIV. The sequencing here drew on unsorted PBMCs, taken 2.1 to 2.2 years before starting antiretroviral therapy.

CDR3 residues: CASSPQRGSGENTEAFF. The CDR3, as DNA: TGTGCCAGCAGCCCCCAGAGGGGGTCGGGTGAGAACACTGAAGCTTTCTTT. This sequence joins TRBV7-9 and TRBJ1-1; a weak D match, TRBD1 (6 bases). V was clipped by 5 bases and J by 1 base, with 20 bases between them. Germline lookup yields CDR1 SEHNR and CDR2 FQNEAQ (reference sequence). The CDR3 length is 17 residues.